The 10 T cell receptor beta chains listed next were all sequenced from one sample in a study of control samples from healthy donors and cancer patients. TCRdb's copy holds only in-frame clones and misses some; the assay was immunoSEQ multiplex PCR. The sample shows about 150,000 clones, roughly 90% of them seen only once. The source material was blood. The receptors derive from a man aged 25-40 years in good health.

This clone was counted a few times. J is TRBJ1-6 and V is TRBV18, with 10 bases aligning to TRBD1. The CDR3 is 14 residues long. Germline CDR1 reads KGHSH; CDR2 reads LQKENI. The ends lost 6 bases at V and 8 bases at J; junction bases unmatched: 4. As DNA, the CDR3 is TGTGCCAGCTCGCGGACAGGGGGAGATTCACCCCTCCACTTT. It codes for CASSRTGGDSPLHF.

In DNA, the CDR3 is TGTGCCAGCAGCTTAACGCCCCGGGTCGGCGATGAGCAGTTCTTC. It is translated as CASSLTPRVGDEQFF. The rearrangement uses TRBV7-3 and TRBJ2-1; D remains unclear. V was shortened by 0 bases and J by 8 bases, with 14 bases between the two germline ends. Per the germline V gene, CDR1 is SGHTA and CDR2 is FQGTGA. CDR3 size: 15 residues.

V gene TRBV6-2 or TRBV6-3 combines with J gene TRBJ2-2; no reliable D call. The germline CDR1 and CDR2 sequences are MNHEY and SVGEGT. V was cut by 1 base and J by 6 bases, with 12 bases left in between. This CDR3 is 15 amino acids long. CDR3 sequence reads: CASSYFGPEAGELFF. The CDR3 coding sequence is TGTGCCAGCAGTTACTTTGGACCAGAGGCCGGGGAGCTGTTTTTT.

This chain uses TRBV7-6 with TRBJ1-1; 7 bases are a match to TRBD1. Germline-derived CDR1 and CDR2 are SGHVS and FNYEAQ. V lost 5 bases to trimming and J lost 7 bases; unmatched junction nucleotides: 7. The CDR3 has 13 amino acids. CDR3 residues: CASSPGAGGEAFF. Written as DNA, the CDR3 is TGTGCCAGCAGCCCCGGGGCAGGGGGTGAAGCTTTCTTT.

The chain recombines TRBV4-1 with TRBJ1-1; no clear D. This CDR3 region has 14 residues. In germline, CDR1 is MGHRA, CDR2 YSYEKL. The V end lost 0 bases, the J end lost 11 bases, and 16 bases lay between the germline ends. The chain's CDR3 is CASSQDGYRPGAFF. CDR3 nucleotides: TGCGCCAGCAGCCAAGATGGATACCGACCCGGGGCTTTCTTT.

The V gene is TRBV21-1, the J gene TRBJ2-4; the listed D gene, TRBD2, was not tested against the DNA. TRBV21-1 is flagged as a pseudogene. The CDR3 is 18 residues long. CDR3 amino acids: CASSPTGGAKLAKNIQYF. The CDR3 nucleotides are TGTGCCAGCAGCCCGACCGGGGGGGCGAAGCTGGCCAAAAACATTCAGTACTTC.

The J gene is TRBJ2-1, the V gene TRBV10-3, with 7 bases identical to TRBD1. This CDR3 is 14 amino acids long. The trim removed 7 bases at V and 5 bases at J, leaving 8 bases unmatched. The germline CDR1 and CDR2 sequences are ENHRY and SYGVKD. This CDR3 is CAITEAGQDNEQFF. The CDR3 DNA sequence: TGTGCCATCACCGAAGCCGGACAGGACAATGAGCAGTTCTTC.

This chain connects TRBV2 to TRBJ1-5; perhaps TRBD1 as D (5 bases). V lost 0 bases and J lost 0, with 6 bases in between. This CDR3 is 15 amino acids long. CDR1 and CDR2 (germline): SNHLY, FYNNEI. CDR3 residues: CASSEAGGSNQPQHF. In nucleotides, the CDR3 is TGTGCCAGCAGTGAAGCGGGGGGTAGCAATCAGCCCCAGCATTTT.

This sequence joins TRBV10-3 and TRBJ2-7; D unresolved. Trimming shortened V by 0 bases and J by 2 bases, and 14 bases separated the two germline ends. The CDR3 loop spans 16 amino acids. Germline V gene sequence: CDR1 ENHRY, CDR2 SYGVKD. The CDR3 sequence is CAISESIGSITYEQYF. The DNA of the CDR3 is TGTGCCATCAGTGAGTCGATAGGTAGCATCACCTACGAGCAGTACTTC.

This chain uses TRBV19 with TRBJ2-5, with 8 bases aligning to TRBD1. The V gene end was trimmed by 3 bases and the J gene end by 4 bases; junction bases not matched to a gene: 1. Germline V gives CDR1 LNHDA, CDR2 SQIVND (reference sequence). CDR3 length: 13 residues. The CDR3, as DNA: TGTGCCAGTAGTATTGACAGGGGAGAGACCCAGTACTTC. Translating gives CASSIDRGETQYF.